This T cell receptor beta chain was recorded in a study of blood T cell repertoires in COVID-19. The germline V gene has CDR1 KGHSH and CDR2 LQKENI. The length of the CDR3 is 15 residues. J gave up 6 bases and V 3 bases, and 8 bases lay outside the gene matches. Per the original methods: The authors estimated nucleated cell counts from reference gene primer amplification. TCRdb's copy holds only in-frame clones and misses some; the assay was immunoSEQ multiplex PCR. The V and J calls and clone size are taken from that table; D and trimming were inferred from the DNA. The sample records 250,000 or so clones, 83% being singletons.

The sample consisted of PBMCs or T cells enriched from blood (not recorded which). The genes are TRBV18 and TRBJ1-3; 7 positions agree with TRBD1. The TCR comes from a woman aged 40 to 55 who had been exposed to COVID-19. The CDR3 nucleotides read TGTGCCAGCTCACCCACACAGGGGTTCGTAAACACCATATATTTT. This encodes CASSPTQGFVNTIYF.